Following are 18 T cell receptor beta chains from one sample sequenced in a study of OX40 agonist ivuxolimab in advanced cancers. This table comes from immunoSEQ multiplex PCR, and its TCRdb copy is limited to in-frame clones, with some not included. The sample holds tens of thousands of clones, over 70% seen once. Here the sequenced sample was CD4+ or CD8+ T cells sorted from blood, taken in a trial of the OX40 agonist ivuxolimab. The receptors originated from an adult with an advanced solid tumor such as melanoma, head and neck, liver or kidney cancer.

CDR3 sequence (DNA): TGTGCCAGCAGTTACTCGAGTTCGGGATCATCACCCCTCCACTTT. This sequence encodes CASSYSSSGSSPLHF. The gene calls are TRBV6-5 and TRBJ1-6, with D unresolved. V lost 0 bases and J lost 10, with 13 bases in between. Per the germline V gene, CDR1 is MNHEY and CDR2 is SVGAGI. This CDR3 spans 15 amino acids.

V gene TRBV5-1 combines with J gene TRBJ1-6; 8 bases fit TRBD1. V shed 0 bases, J shed 8 bases, and the junction held 10 bases outside the gene matches. Per germline, CDR1 SGHRS and CDR2 YFSETQ. CDR3 length equals 17 residues. The CDR3 sequence is CASSLATGQGPDSPLHF. CDR3 bases: TGCGCCAGCAGCTTGGCCACCGGACAGGGACCAGATTCACCCCTCCACTTT.

This rearrangement joins TRBV6-1 to TRBJ1-5; TRBD1 might be the D (5 bases). This CDR3 contains 15 residues. CDR1 is MNHNS and CDR2 is SASEGT in the germline V gene. Trimming took 0 bases from V and 4 from J, leaving 10 bases between them. CDR3 sequence: CASSEARGWNQPQHF. Written as DNA, the CDR3 is TGTGCCAGCAGTGAAGCGCGGGGGTGGAATCAGCCCCAGCATTTT.

This chain connects TRBV5-1 to TRBJ2-6, with 9 bases lining up with TRBD1. The CDR3 has 18 amino acids. Germline V gives CDR1 SGHRS, CDR2 YFSETQ. Trimming removed 1 base from V and 4 bases from J; junction bases left unmatched: 9. The CDR3 reads CASSLSWTGVSGANVLTF. The CDR3, as DNA: TGCGCCAGCAGCTTGTCTTGGACAGGGGTGTCCGGGGCCAACGTCCTGACTTTC.

The chain employs TRBV28 and TRBJ2-3, with TRBD2 matching 11 bases. This CDR3 spans 16 amino acids. CDR1 MDHEN and CDR2 SYDVKM come from the germline V gene. V dropped 2 bases and J dropped 2; count of bases not matched to a gene: 3. Written as DNA, the CDR3 is TGTGCCAGCAGTTTACCGGGACTAGCGGTCACAGATACGCAGTATTTT. This gives the protein CASSLPGLAVTDTQYF.

The chain combines TRBV21-1 with TRBJ2-3; the table's D call of TRBD2 was not tested on the DNA. TRBV21-1 has pseudogene status. The CDR3 covers 19 residues. The CDR3 DNA follows: TGTGCCAGCAAGATTAGCGGTACGCAAATACATCCTAGCACAGATACGCAGTATTTT. This gives the protein CASKISGTQIHPSTDTQYF.

This clone was found once. The chain recombines TRBV18 with TRBJ2-7, with D possibly matching TRBD2 (5 bases). The V gene lost 1 base and the J gene lost 6 bases, with 16 bases spanning the gap. This CDR3 spans 15 amino acids. CDR1 is KGHSH, CDR2 LQKENI, per germline. CDR3 DNA: TGTGCCAGCTCACCACTTCGAGGAGGTTATGCCGAGCAGTACTTC. This codes for CASSPLRGGYAEQYF.

The chain has TRBV5-1 and TRBJ2-1, with 7 nucleotides matching TRBD1. The CDR3 covers 15 residues. The germline V gene has CDR1 SGHRS and CDR2 YFSETQ. Trimming removed 5 bases from V and 2 bases from J; junction bases left unmatched: 7. As DNA, the CDR3 is TGCGCCAGCAGACCAGCCGGGACAGCCTACAATGAGCAGTTCTTC. It is translated as CASRPAGTAYNEQFF. Looking up the rest from reference TRBV5-1 and TRBJ2-1 gives the full variable domain: KAGVTQTPRYLIKTRGQQVTLSCSPISGHRSVSWYQQTPGQGLQFLFEYFSETQRNKGNFPGRFSGRQFSNSRSEMNVSTLELGDSALYLCASRPAGTAYNEQFFGPGTRLTVL.

The rearrangement uses TRBV30 and TRBJ1-2, with TRBD1 identical over 9 bases. Looked up from germline, CDR1 is GTSNPN and CDR2 is SVGIG (reference sequence). CDR3 length: 14 residues. The V segment lost 7 bases and the J segment 5 bases; nucleotides outside the gene matches: 11. CDR3 DNA sequence: TGTGCCTTCCGGCGGACAGGGGACAGATATGGCTACACCTTC. Amino acid sequence: CAFRRTGDRYGYTF.

V usage is TRBV19 and J usage is TRBJ1-1; 10 bases map to TRBD1. The CDR3 spans 14 residues. Germline CDR1 LNHDA, CDR2 SQIVND (reference sequence). V trimming: 6 bases; J trimming: 3 bases; junction bases outside the gene matches: 4. The CDR3 nucleotides are TGTGCCAGTAGGAGGGACAGGGGATACACTGAAGCTTTCTTT. Translated: CASRRDRGYTEAFF.

This sequence joins TRBV5-6 and TRBJ1-3, with 7 bases identical to TRBD1. Per germline, CDR1 SGHDT and CDR2 YYEEEE. V gave up 0 bases and J gave up 10 bases; unmatched junction bases: 7. The CDR3 consists of 14 residues. The CDR3 coding sequence is TGTGCCAGCAGCTTGGCGGACAGGCGTCTTACCATATATTTT. Residues: CASSLADRRLTIYF. The variable domain in full, completed from reference TRBV5-6 and TRBJ1-3, reads DAGVTQSPTHLIKTRGQQVTLRCSPKSGHDTVSWYQQALGQGPQFIFQYYEEEERQRGNFPDRFSGHQFPNYSSELNVNALLLGDSALYLCASSLADRRLTIYFGEGSWLTVV.

This rearrangement joins TRBV18 to TRBJ1-1, with no clear D. Trimming took off 2 bases at V and 1 base at J, with 8 bases between the two ends. Germline V gene lookup returns CDR1 KGHSH and CDR2 LQKENI. This CDR3 comprises 14 residues. The CDR3: CASSPNAANTEAFF. The CDR3 coding sequence is TGTGCCAGCTCACCAAATGCAGCGAACACTGAAGCTTTCTTT.

The rearrangement uses TRBV28 and TRBJ1-5; 7 nucleotides agree with TRBD1. The V gene's germline CDR1 is MDHEN and CDR2 SYDVKM. This CDR3 comprises 15 residues. V lost 4 bases to trimming and J lost 1 base; unmatched junction nucleotides: 4. CDR3 DNA: TGTGCCAGCAGTTCGAACAGGGGAAGCAATCAGCCCCAGCATTTT. Its translation is CASSSNRGSNQPQHF.

The rearrangement links TRBV6-1 to TRBJ2-2; 7 nucleotides align to TRBD2. The V and J ends lost 5 bases and 3 bases, in that order; junction bases with no gene match: 6. This CDR3 region has 15 residues. Germline CDR1 is MNHNS and CDR2 is SASEGT. The CDR3 spells CASSRQGGDTGELFF. CDR3 sequence (DNA): TGTGCCAGCAGTCGTCAGGGAGGGGACACCGGGGAGCTGTTTTTT.

The chain recombines TRBV27 with TRBJ2-1; maybe TRBD1 (6 bases). CDR3 size: 12 residues. V was cut by 4 bases and J by 7 bases, with 8 bases left in between. Germline V lookup: CDR1 MNHEY, CDR2 SMNVEV (reference sequence). This CDR3 is CASSSRGNEQFF. The CDR3 DNA reads as TGTGCCAGCAGTTCCAGGGGTAATGAGCAGTTCTTC.

J is TRBJ2-7 and V is TRBV11-1; TRBD1 might be the D (6 bases). V dropped 1 base and J dropped 6 bases, with 13 bases sitting between them. The CDR3 runs 14 residues. CDR1 is SGHAT and CDR2 is FQDESV in the germline V gene (reference sequence). CDR3 nucleotides: TGTGCCAGCAGCTTAGAACAGGGAGTCGGCGAGCAGTACTTC. This codes for CASSLEQGVGEQYF.

The J gene is TRBJ1-1, the V gene TRBV4-1, with D uncertain. The germline V gene encodes CDR1 MGHRA and CDR2 YSYEKL. Trimming shortened V by 1 base and J by 1 base, and 7 bases separated the two germline ends. The CDR3 totals 14 residues. CDR3 protein: CASSQGTANTEAFF. CDR3 in DNA: TGCGCCAGCAGCCAAGGGACTGCGAACACTGAAGCTTTCTTT.

V usage is TRBV5-1 and J usage is TRBJ2-3; D not resolved. The V end was cut by 0 bases, the J end by 2 bases, with 7 bases between. This CDR3 contains 14 residues. Germline V gene sequence: CDR1 SGHRS, CDR2 YFSETQ. This CDR3 is CASSLGSSTDTQYF. CDR3 nucleotides: TGCGCCAGCAGCTTGGGGTCTTCCACAGATACGCAGTATTTT.